This T cell receptor (beta chain) was found in a study of blood T cell repertoires in COVID-19. Trimming removed 5 bases at V and 10 bases at J, with 15 bases between. This CDR3 is 14 amino acids long. Germline V gives CDR1 SGHTA, CDR2 FQGTGA. TCRdb's table, derived via immunoSEQ multiplex PCR, lists solely in-frame clones and lacks some. The sample has about 40,000 clones; roughly 80% are singletons. Input material: peripheral blood. The rearrangement links TRBV7-3 to TRBJ1-6; a weak D match, TRBD1 (6 bases). The receptor comes from a man aged 50 or older with active COVID-19. In DNA, the CDR3 is TGTGCCAGCAGCCAAACAGGGTTCCGGTCACCCCTCCACTTT. Residues: CASSQTGFRSPLHF.